These 15 T cell receptor beta chains originate from one sample sequenced in a study. TCRdb re-called the 5' RACE reads with MiXCR, one entry per CDR3 protein. The sample lists 55,000 to 80,000 distinct CDR3 sequences; around a fifth were seen once. Sequenced sample: memory CD4+ T cells sorted from a lymph node. Subset defined: memory CD4+ T cells, CD4+CD45RO+CD25-. The receptors stem from a female donor with breast cancer.

V is TRBV7-2 and J is TRBJ2-6, with D hard to call. The CDR3 runs 13 residues. In germline, CDR1 is SGHTA, CDR2 FQGNSA. Trimming took 4 bases from V and 15 from J, leaving 16 bases between them. CDR3 sequence reads: CASSSYLGISLTF. CDR3 in DNA: TGTGCCAGCAGCTCTTACCTTGGGATTTCCCTGACTTTC.

The table lists this clonotype with many counts. The rearrangement uses TRBV6-2 or TRBV6-3 and TRBJ2-1; D is undetermined. CDR1 is MNHEY and CDR2 is SVGEGT in the germline V gene. V lost 6 bases, J lost 3 bases, and 15 bases lay in between. The CDR3 totals 15 residues. The CDR3 loop is CASRERRGNYNEQFF. The CDR3 region has the DNA TGTGCCAGCAGAGAAAGGCGTGGGAACTACAATGAGCAGTTCTTC.

The chain uses TRBV18 and TRBJ2-3; D is unresolved. Germline-derived CDR1 and CDR2 are KGHSH and LQKENI. With 4 bases removed from V and 2 bases from J, the gap between germline ends came to 10 bases. CDR3 length equals 14 residues. CDR3 nucleotide sequence: TGTGCCAGCTCACGAACCCAGAACACAGATACGCAGTATTTT. This encodes CASSRTQNTDTQYF.

This clonotype was observed a few times. The J gene is TRBJ1-2, the V gene TRBV12-3 or TRBV12-4, with a weak D call TRBD1 (6 bases). Trimming removed 4 bases from V and 13 bases from J, with 19 bases in between. The CDR3 consists of 13 residues. The CDR3 spells CASSSRDIGGGTF. As DNA, the CDR3 is TGTGCCAGCAGTTCCCGGGACATCGGCGGAGGCACCTTC.

The table lists this clonotype with a few counts. V usage is TRBV9 and J usage is TRBJ2-3; 8 bases map to TRBD1. V dropped 6 bases and J dropped 1; count of bases not matched to a gene: 4. This CDR3 has 14 amino acids. Germline V gene sequence: CDR1 SGDLS, CDR2 YYNGEE. Here the CDR3 reads CASTQGAGTDTQYF. For the CDR3, the DNA is TGTGCCAGCACCCAGGGGGCGGGCACAGATACGCAGTATTTT. The variable domain in full, with the rest retrieved from reference TRBV9 and TRBJ2-3, is DSGVTQTPKHLITATGQRVTLRCSPRSGDLSVYWYQQSLDQGLQFLIQYYNGEERAKGNILERFSAQQFPDLHSELNLSSLELGDSALYFCASTQGAGTDTQYFGPGTRLTVL.

This clonotype was picked up a small number of times. The CDR3 sequence: CASSRREEDTQYF. The CDR3 coding sequence is TGTGCCAGCAGCCGGCGGGAGGAAGATACGCAGTATTTT. This chain connects TRBV3-1 to TRBJ2-3; 8 positions match TRBD2. Germline-derived CDR1 and CDR2 are LGHDT and YNNKEL (reference sequence). The CDR3 totals 13 residues. The junction had 2 bases not matched to a gene; V was cut back by 4 bases and J by 5 bases.

This clonotype has just one count. The V and J genes are TRBV6-5 and TRBJ2-7, with TRBD1 matching over 9 bases. Germline V lookup: CDR1 MNHEY, CDR2 SVGAGI. The J segment lost 4 bases and the V segment lost 5 bases, leaving 6 bases of the junction unmatched. This CDR3 spans 14 amino acids. The CDR3 loop reads CASSHGTGKYEQYF. CDR3 coding DNA: TGTGCCAGCAGTCACGGGACAGGGAAGTACGAGCAGTACTTC.

This clonotype was seen more than once but under ten times. The chain carries TRBV29-1 and TRBJ1-4; D is ambiguous. V dropped 4 bases and J dropped 5 bases, with 11 bases sitting between them. CDR1 and CDR2 from the germline V gene are SQVTM and ANQGSEA. This CDR3 is built from 13 residues. The CDR3 DNA follows: TGCAGCGTTGGTGTCAGGAGAAATGAAAAACTGTTTTTT. It encodes CSVGVRRNEKLFF. Looking up the rest from reference TRBV29-1 and TRBJ1-4 gives the full variable domain: SAVISQKPSRDICQRGTSLTIQCQVDSQVTMMFWYRQQPGQSLTLIATANQGSEATYESGFVIDKFPISRPNLTFSTLTVSNMSPEDSSIYLCSVGVRRNEKLFFGSGTQLSVL.

This clonotype occurred a few times. The gene calls are TRBV11-2 and TRBJ1-3; no definite D call. The V gene lost 5 bases and the J gene lost 0 bases, with 11 bases spanning the gap. CDR3 length equals 15 residues. CDR1 and CDR2 (germline): SGHAT, FQNNGV. The CDR3 DNA reads as TGTGCCAGCAGCCCCGCGAGGAGCTCTGGAAACACCATATATTTT. The encoded protein is CASSPARSSGNTIYF.

The CDR3 sequence is CASSDFRPTDIQYF. DNA of the CDR3: TGTGCCAGCAGTGATTTTCGCCCTACAGACATTCAGTACTTC. The chain combines TRBV6-1 with TRBJ2-4; no clear D gene. Deletions cut 3 bases from V and 8 bases from J, with 14 bases between. There are 14 residues in the CDR3. The germline gives CDR1 MNHNS, CDR2 SASEGT.

This chain links TRBV5-1 with TRBJ2-5; D gene unclear. Looked up from germline, CDR1 is SGHRS and CDR2 is YFSETQ. This CDR3 is built from 13 residues. Trimming took 0 bases from V and 5 from J, leaving 8 bases between them. CDR3 sequence: CASSLGVGETQYF. For the CDR3, the DNA is TGCGCCAGCAGCTTGGGTGTAGGGGAGACCCAGTACTTC.

This clonotype was recorded only once. A clone one base away is much larger, so this may be a read error. CDR3 sequence (DNA): TGTGCCAGCAGCTTTAAGCAGGCCTGCGAGCAGTACTTC. Its translation is CASSFKQACEQYF. The chain recombines TRBV7-2 with TRBJ2-7; the D is unclear. CDR1 is SGHTA, CDR2 FQGNSA, per germline. The CDR3 is 13 residues long. Deletions cut 3 bases from V and 6 bases from J, with 12 bases between.

The chain is built from TRBV4-3 and TRBJ2-7, with D tentatively TRBD2 (7 bases). CDR1 is LGHNA, CDR2 YSLEER, per germline. CDR3 length: 15 amino acids. V was cut by 0 bases and J by 4 bases, with 13 bases left in between. CDR3 DNA sequence: TGCGCCAGCAGCCAAGATGGGGGGGCTCGGTACGAGCAGTACTTC. It is translated as CASSQDGGARYEQYF.

This clonotype was seen once. The chain uses TRBV7-3 and TRBJ1-1; D gene uncertain. The CDR3 is made up of 13 amino acids. Germline CDR1 SGHTA, CDR2 FQGTGA. V was cut by 4 bases and J by 1 base, with 7 bases left in between. Written as DNA, the CDR3 is TGTGCCAGCAGCTGGAAGGCGAACACTGAAGCTTTCTTT. Its protein product is CASSWKANTEAFF.

This clonotype was seen a few times. This chain links TRBV7-6 with TRBJ2-1; the D call may be TRBD1 or TRBD2 (5 bases each). Germline lookup yields CDR1 SGHVS and CDR2 FNYEAQ. CDR3 length: 14 amino acids. Between the trimmed V and J ends, which lost 1 base and 6 bases, there was a span of 10 bases. CDR3 region: CASSLGRGPNEQFF. The DNA of the CDR3 is TGTGCCAGCAGCTTAGGTCGGGGACCCAATGAGCAGTTCTTC.